A selection of T cell receptor beta chains follows, all from one sample in a study of graft-versus-host responses after intestinal transplantation. Measured with immunoSEQ multiplex PCR; TCRdb has only the in-frame clones, and not every one. The sample consists of 9,500 to 10,000 clones, just under 95% of them appearing once. Sequencing used PBMCs, obtained 8 days after intestinal transplant. These TCRs come from a human patient who received an intestinal transplant, so some T cells may come from the graft donor. Both conserved end residues are part of each CDR3. A D gene is named only where the DNA matches it firmly. Clone size is given for some rows only: seen once, a few or many times, or a class if the clone is expanded.

>TRBJ1-2|.|TRBV7-9|.
CASSPHSDSYGYTF
TGTGCCAGCAGCCCACATTCGGACAGTTATGGCTACACCTTC
>TRBJ2-7|.|TRBV27|.
CASSFLGYEQYF
TGTGCCAGCAGTTTCTTGGGGTACGAGCAGTACTTC
>TRBJ2-7|.|TRBV5-1|.
CASKAGRPLSYEQYF
TGCGCCAGCAAGGCCGGCCGTCCGTTGAGTTACGAGCAGTACTTC
>TRBJ1-2|TRBD1|TRBV5-4|.
CASSWGTGVNYGYTF
TGTGCCAGCAGCTGGGGGACAGGGGTTAACTATGGCTACACCTTC
>TRBJ2-1|TRBD2|TRBV7-9|.
CASSLPRTSGGYNEQFF
TGTGCCAGCAGCTTACCCCGGACTAGCGGGGGGTACAATGAGCAGTTCTTC
>TRBJ2-3|.|TRBV2|.
CASSQASGSITDTQYF
TGTGCCAGCAGCCAGGCCAGTGGGTCCATCACAGATACGCAGTATTTT
>TRBJ1-2|.|TRBV19|.
CASRGTTGLVVYGYTF
TGTGCCAGTAGGGGAACAACAGGGTTGGTGGTCTATGGCTACACCTTC
>TRBJ2-1|.|TRBV14|.
CASSQVGRSSYNEQFF
TGTGCCAGCAGCCAAGTGGGCCGCAGCTCCTACAATGAGCAGTTCTTC
>TRBJ2-3|TRBD2|TRBV6-1|.
CASSGWTSGSTDTQYF
TGTGCCAGCAGTGGGTGGACTAGCGGGAGCACAGATACGCAGTATTTT
>TRBJ2-7|TRBD1|TRBV5-5|once
CASSGDSWGYEQYF
TGTGCCAGCAGCGGGGACAGTTGGGGCTACGAGCAGTACTTC
>TRBJ1-2|TRBD1|TRBV5-1|.
CASSFQGGDYGYTF
TGCGCCAGCAGCTTTCAGGGGGGCGACTATGGCTACACCTTC
>TRBJ2-7|.|TRBV14|.
CASSPGVEQYF
TGTGCCAGCAGCCCCGGGGTCGAGCAGTACTTC
>TRBJ2-5|.|TRBV6-1|.
CASSGQMYQETQYF
TGTGCCAGCAGTGGGCAGATGTACCAAGAGACCCAGTACTTC
>TRBJ1-1|TRBD1|TRBV19|.
CASSIRSQGATLPYPNTEAFF
TGTGCCAGTAGTATAAGATCGCAGGGGGCAACACTCCCATACCCGAACACTGAAGCTTTCTTT
>TRBJ2-3|.|TRBV7-3|.
CASSLAASTDTQYF
TGTGCCAGCAGCTTAGCAGCTAGCACAGATACGCAGTATTTT
>TRBJ1-2|.|TRBV5-1|.
CASSPYSPQRGGYTF
TGCGCCAGCAGCCCCTACAGTCCCCAGAGGGGTGGCTACACCTTC
>TRBJ2-7|.|TRBV15|.
CATSIRLGAAYEQYF
TGTGCCACCAGCATACGTCTGGGGGCCGCGTACGAGCAGTACTTC
>TRBJ2-2|.|TRBV5-1|.
CASTQGFTNTGELFF
TGCGCCAGCACTCAGGGGTTCACGAACACCGGGGAGCTGTTTTTT
>TRBJ2-7|TRBD1|TRBV27|once
CASSLSSGDSSYEQYF
TGTGCCAGCAGTTTATCGTCAGGGGACAGCTCCTACGAGCAGTACTTC
>TRBJ2-1|TRBD2|TRBV18|.
CASSPRASGGYNEQFF
TGTGCCAGCTCACCACGAGCTAGCGGGGGGTACAATGAGCAGTTCTTC
>TRBJ1-1|TRBD1|TRBV28|.
CASSGTGVNTEAFF
TGTGCCAGCAGTGGGACAGGGGTGAACACTGAAGCTTTCTTT
>TRBJ1-1|TRBD1|TRBV2|.
CASRRDRNTEAFF
TGTGCCAGCAGGAGGGACAGGAACACTGAAGCTTTCTTT
>TRBJ2-7|.|TRBV18|.
CASSDYEQYF
TGTGCCAGCTCCGACTACGAGCAGTACTTC